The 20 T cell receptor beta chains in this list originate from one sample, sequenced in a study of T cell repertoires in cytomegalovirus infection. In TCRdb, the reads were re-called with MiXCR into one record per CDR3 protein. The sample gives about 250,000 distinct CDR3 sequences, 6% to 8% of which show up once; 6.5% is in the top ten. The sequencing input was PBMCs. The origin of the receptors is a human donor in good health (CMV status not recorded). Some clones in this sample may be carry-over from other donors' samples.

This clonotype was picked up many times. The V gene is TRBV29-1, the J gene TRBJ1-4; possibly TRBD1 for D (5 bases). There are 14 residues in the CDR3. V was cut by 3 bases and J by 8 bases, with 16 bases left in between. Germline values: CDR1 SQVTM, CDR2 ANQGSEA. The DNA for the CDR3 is TGCAGCGTTGATAGTGGAGGGGCCGGGGAAAAACTGTTTTTT. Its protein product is CSVDSGGAGEKLFF.

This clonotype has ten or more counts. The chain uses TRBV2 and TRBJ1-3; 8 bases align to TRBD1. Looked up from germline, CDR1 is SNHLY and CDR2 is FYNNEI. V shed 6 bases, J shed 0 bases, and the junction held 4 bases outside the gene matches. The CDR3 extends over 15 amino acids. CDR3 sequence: CASRRQGNSGNTIYF. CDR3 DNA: TGTGCCAGCAGGAGACAGGGGAACTCTGGAAACACCATATATTTT.

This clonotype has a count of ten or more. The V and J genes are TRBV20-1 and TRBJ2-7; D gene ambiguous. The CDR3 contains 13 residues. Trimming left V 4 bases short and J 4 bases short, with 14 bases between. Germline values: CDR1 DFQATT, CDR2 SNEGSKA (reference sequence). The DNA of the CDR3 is TGCAGTGCTATGGGCAGGTCAGGATACGAGCAGTACTTC. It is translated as CSAMGRSGYEQYF.

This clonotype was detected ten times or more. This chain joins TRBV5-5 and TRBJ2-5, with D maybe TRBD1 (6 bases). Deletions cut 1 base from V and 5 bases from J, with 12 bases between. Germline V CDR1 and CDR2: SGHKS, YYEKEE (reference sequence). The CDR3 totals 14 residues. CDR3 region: CASSLNGGQETQYF. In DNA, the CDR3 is TGTGCCAGCAGCTTGAATGGGGGCCAGGAGACCCAGTACTTC.

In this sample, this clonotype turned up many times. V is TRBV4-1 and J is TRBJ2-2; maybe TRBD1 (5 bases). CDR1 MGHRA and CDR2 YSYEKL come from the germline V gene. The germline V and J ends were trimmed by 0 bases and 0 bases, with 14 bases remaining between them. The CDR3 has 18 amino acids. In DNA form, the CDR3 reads TGCGCCAGCAGCCAAGATAGTATAGGGGCTACGAACACCGGGGAGCTGTTTTTT. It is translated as CASSQDSIGATNTGELFF.

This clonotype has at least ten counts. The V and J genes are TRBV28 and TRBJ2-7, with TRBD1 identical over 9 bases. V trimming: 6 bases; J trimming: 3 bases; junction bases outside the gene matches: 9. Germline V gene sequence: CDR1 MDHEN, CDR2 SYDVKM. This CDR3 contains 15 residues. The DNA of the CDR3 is TGTGCCAGCAGGCCTTCCGGGACAGGGATCTACGAGCAGTACTTC. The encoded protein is CASRPSGTGIYEQYF.

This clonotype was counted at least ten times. The CDR3 DNA reads TGCAGCGTTGACCCTTCAGGGTCCGAGACCCAGTACTTC. Protein: CSVDPSGSETQYF. This chain joins TRBV29-1 and TRBJ2-5, with D perhaps matching TRBD1 (5 bases). The CDR3 has 13 residues. Germline loops: CDR1 SQVTM, CDR2 ANQGSEA. V lost 3 bases to trimming and J lost 5 bases, with 13 bases between them.

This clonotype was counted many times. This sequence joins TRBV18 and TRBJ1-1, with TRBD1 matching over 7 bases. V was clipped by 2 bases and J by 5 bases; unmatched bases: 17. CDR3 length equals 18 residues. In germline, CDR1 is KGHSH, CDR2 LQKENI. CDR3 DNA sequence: TGTGCCAGCTCACCAATCGCAGGGTCGGGTGCAGGGGGTACTGAAGCTTTCTTT. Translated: CASSPIAGSGAGGTEAFF.

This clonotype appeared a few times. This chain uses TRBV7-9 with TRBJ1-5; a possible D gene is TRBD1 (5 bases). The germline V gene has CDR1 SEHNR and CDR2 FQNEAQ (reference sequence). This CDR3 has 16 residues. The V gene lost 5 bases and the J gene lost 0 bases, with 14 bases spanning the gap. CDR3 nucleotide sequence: TGTGCCAGCAGCCCCAGGGAGGGCCATAGCAATCAGCCCCAGCATTTT. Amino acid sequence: CASSPREGHSNQPQHF.

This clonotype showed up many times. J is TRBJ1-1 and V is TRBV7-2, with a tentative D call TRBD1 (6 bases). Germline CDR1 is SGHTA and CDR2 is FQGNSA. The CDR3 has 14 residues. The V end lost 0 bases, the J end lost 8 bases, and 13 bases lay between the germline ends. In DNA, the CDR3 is TGTGCCAGCAGCTTAGCCCCGACAGGAGGAGAAGCTTTCTTT. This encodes CASSLAPTGGEAFF.

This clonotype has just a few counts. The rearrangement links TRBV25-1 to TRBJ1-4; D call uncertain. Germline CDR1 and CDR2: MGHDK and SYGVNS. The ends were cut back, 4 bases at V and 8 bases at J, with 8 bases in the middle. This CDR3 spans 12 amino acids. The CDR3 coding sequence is TGTGCCAGCAGTGCCCAGGTCGAAAAACTGTTTTTT. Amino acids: CASSAQVEKLFF.

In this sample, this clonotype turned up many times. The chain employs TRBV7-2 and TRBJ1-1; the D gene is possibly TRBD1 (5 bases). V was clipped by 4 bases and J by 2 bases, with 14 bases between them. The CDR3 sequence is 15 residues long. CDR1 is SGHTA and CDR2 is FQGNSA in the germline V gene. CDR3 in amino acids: CASSSTQGINTEAFF. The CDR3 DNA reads TGTGCCAGCAGCTCGACGCAGGGAATCAACACTGAAGCTTTCTTT.

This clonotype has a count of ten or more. The CDR3 protein is CASTIGALNTEAFF. The DNA for the CDR3 is TGTGCCAGCACTATAGGTGCCCTGAACACTGAAGCTTTCTTT. The J gene is TRBJ1-1, the V gene TRBV28; D is ambiguous. CDR1 and CDR2 (germline): MDHEN, SYDVKM. The CDR3 is 14 residues long. Trimming stripped 7 bases from V and 0 bases from J, with 12 bases between.

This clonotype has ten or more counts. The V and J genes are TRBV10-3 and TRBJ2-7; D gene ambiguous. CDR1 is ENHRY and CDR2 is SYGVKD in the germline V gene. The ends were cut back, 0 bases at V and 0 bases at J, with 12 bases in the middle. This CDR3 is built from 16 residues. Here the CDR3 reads CAISESSGFSSYEQYF. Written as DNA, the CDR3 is TGTGCCATCAGTGAGTCATCCGGGTTCAGCTCCTACGAGCAGTACTTC.

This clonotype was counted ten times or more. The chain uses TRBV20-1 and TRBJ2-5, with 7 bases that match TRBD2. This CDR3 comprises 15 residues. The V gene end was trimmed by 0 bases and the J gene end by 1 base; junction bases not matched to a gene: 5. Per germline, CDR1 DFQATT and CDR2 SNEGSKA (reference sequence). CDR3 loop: CSARDDTGGQETQYF. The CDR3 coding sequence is TGCAGTGCTAGAGATGATACGGGGGGCCAAGAGACCCAGTACTTC.

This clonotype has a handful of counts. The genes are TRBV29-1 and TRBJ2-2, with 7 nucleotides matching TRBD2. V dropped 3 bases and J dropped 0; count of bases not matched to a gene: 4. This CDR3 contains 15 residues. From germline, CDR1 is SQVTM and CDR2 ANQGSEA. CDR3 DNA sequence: TGCAGCGTTGATCCTGGGGGGGCGAACACCGGGGAGCTGTTTTTT. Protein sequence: CSVDPGGANTGELFF.

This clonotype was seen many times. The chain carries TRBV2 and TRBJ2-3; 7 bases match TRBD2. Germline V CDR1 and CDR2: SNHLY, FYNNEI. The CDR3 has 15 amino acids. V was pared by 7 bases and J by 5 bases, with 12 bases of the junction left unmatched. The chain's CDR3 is CASMPRTSFEDTQYF. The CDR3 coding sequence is TGTGCCAGCATGCCACGGACTAGTTTTGAAGATACGCAGTATTTT.

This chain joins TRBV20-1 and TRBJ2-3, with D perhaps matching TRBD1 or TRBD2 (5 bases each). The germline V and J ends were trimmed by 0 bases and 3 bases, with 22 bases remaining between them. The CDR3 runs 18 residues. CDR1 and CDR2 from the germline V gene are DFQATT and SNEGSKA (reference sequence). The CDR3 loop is CSARDLPGARRQTDTQYF. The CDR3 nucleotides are TGCAGTGCTAGAGATCTTCCCGGGGCCCGGAGGCAGACAGATACGCAGTATTTT.

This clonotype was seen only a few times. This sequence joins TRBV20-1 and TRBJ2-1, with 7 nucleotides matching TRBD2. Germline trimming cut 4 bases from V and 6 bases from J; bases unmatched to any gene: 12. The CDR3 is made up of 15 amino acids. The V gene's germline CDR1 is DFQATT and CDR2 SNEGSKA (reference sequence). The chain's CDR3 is CSATFRGGDANEQFF. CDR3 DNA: TGCAGTGCTACCTTCCGGGGAGGGGATGCCAATGAGCAGTTCTTC.

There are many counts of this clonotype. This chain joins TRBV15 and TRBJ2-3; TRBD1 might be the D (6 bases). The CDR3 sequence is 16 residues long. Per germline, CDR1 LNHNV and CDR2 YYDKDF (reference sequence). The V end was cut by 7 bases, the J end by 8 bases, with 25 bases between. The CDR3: CATTQTRGLEGGTQYF. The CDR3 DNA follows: TGTGCCACCACCCAAACACGCGGATTGGAAGGGGGTACGCAGTATTTT.